This T cell receptor (beta chain) is drawn from a study of T-cell reconstitution after alpha-beta-depleted transplantation in children. This CDR3 is built from 17 residues. It was with unique molecular identifiers that the TCRbeta library was prepared. From the PCR reads, TCRdb called clonotypes with MiXCR, one entry per CDR3 protein. Of roughly 100,000 distinct CDR3 sequences listed, 8% to 9% are singletons. Specimen: PBMCs from the stem cell graft donor, collected from the stem cell graft. The chain links TRBV21-1 to TRBJ2-1; the table's TRBD1 call for D was not verified on the DNA. TRBV21-1 is a listed pseudogene. The TCR comes from a human donor who donated a stem cell graft to a child with congenital amegakaryocytic thrombocytopenia. The CDR3 DNA sequence: TGTGCCATGGGCCCTGGCCCCGGGACACGATCCTACAATGAGCAGTTCTTC. Protein: CAMGPGPGTRSYNEQFF.